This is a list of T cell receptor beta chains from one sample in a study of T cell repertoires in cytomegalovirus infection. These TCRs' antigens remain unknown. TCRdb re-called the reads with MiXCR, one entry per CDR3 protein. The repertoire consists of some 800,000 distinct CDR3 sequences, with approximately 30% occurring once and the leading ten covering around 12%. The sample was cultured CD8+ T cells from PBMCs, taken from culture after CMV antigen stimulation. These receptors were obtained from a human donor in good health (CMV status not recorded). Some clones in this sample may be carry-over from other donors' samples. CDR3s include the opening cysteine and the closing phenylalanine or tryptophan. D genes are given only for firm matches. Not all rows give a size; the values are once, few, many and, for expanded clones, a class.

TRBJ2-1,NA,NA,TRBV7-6,CTNNEQFF,TGTACAAACAATGAGCAGTTCTTC
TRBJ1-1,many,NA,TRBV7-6,CASSFSPGRGDTEAFF,TGTGCCAGCAGCTTCTCCCCCGGGAGGGGGGACACTGAAGCTTTCTTT
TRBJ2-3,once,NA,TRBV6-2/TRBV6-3,CASSWTLASDTQYF,TGTGCCAGCAGCTGGACCCTAGCCTCAGATACGCAGTATTTT
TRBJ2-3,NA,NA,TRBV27,CASSTGISIDTQYF,TGTGCCAGCAGTACTGGGATTAGCATAGATACGCAGTATTTT
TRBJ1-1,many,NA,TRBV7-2,CASSLDREYDTEAFF,TGTGCCAGCAGCTTAGATCGGGAGTACGACACTGAAGCTTTCTTT
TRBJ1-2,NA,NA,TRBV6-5,CASSSPGGGKTNYGYTF,TGTGCCAGCAGTTCCCCCGGGGGTGGAAAAACTAACTATGGCTACACCTTC
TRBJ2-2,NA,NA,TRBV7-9,CASSTNKLEPPTFPSNTGELFF,TGTGCCAGCAGCACGAATAAACTAGAACCCCCGACTTTTCCATCGAACACCGGGGAGCTGTTTTTT
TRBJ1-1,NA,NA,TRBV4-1,CASSQGGIETEAFF,TGCGCCAGCAGCCAAGGGGGAATCGAGACTGAAGCTTTCTTT
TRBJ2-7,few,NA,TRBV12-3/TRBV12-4,CASSREGSSYEQYF,TGTGCCAGCAGTAGGGAAGGGAGCTCCTACGAGCAGTACTTC
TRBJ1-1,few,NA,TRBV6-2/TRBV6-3,CASCWGRGYEAFF,TGTGCCAGCTGCTGGGGGCGCGGTTATGAAGCTTTCTTT